The rows below give T cell receptor beta chains drawn from one sample of a study of T cells after yellow fever vaccination. MiXCR was run by TCRdb on the 5' RACE reads, yielding one entry per CDR3 protein. Of 120,000 or so distinct CDR3 sequences in the sample, about 8.8% were seen once. Source: CD8+ T cells sorted from PBMCs, taken on the day of the yellow fever booster vaccination. The receptors derive from a young man who received the YFV17D yellow fever vaccine. Both conserved end residues are part of each CDR3. D genes are given only for firm matches. Expanded clones are given a class, and other clones once, few, many or no size at all.

j_gene,v_gene,d_gene,abundance,CDR3nt,CDR3aa
TRBJ1-1,TRBV3-1,-,-,TGTGCCAGCAGCCAAGAGGGACATCGGAACACTGAAGCTTTCTTT,CASSQEGHRNTEAFF
TRBJ1-2,TRBV6-2/TRBV6-3,TRBD1,few,TGTGCCAGCAGACGGGGGACAGAAACCTATGGCTACACCTTC,CASRRGTETYGYTF
TRBJ2-2,TRBV4-3,TRBD1,few,TGCGCCAGCAGCCATCTTGGCCCCTATCACAGGGGTTACACCGGGGAGCTGTTTTTT,CASSHLGPYHRGYTGELFF
TRBJ2-2,TRBV11-3,-,-,TGTGCCAGCAGCTCCCACAGCGGCGGGGAGCTGTTTTTT,CASSSHSGGELFF
TRBJ2-1,TRBV4-3,-,few,TGCGCCAGCAGCCAAGTAGTGCTAAAAGCCTACAATGAGCAGTTCTTC,CASSQVVLKAYNEQFF
TRBJ2-3,TRBV13,TRBD1,few,TGTGCCAGCAGCGGAACAGGGGGCTCGGATACGCAGTATTTT,CASSGTGGSDTQYF
TRBJ2-5,TRBV20-1,-,few,TGCAGTGCTAGGGTAGCGAACCAAGAGACCCAGTACTTC,CSARVANQETQYF
TRBJ1-1,TRBV21-1,-,few,TGTGCCAGCAGCTACCCCGGGACAGGGAACACTGAAGCTTTCTTT,CASSYPGTGNTEAFF
TRBJ2-1,TRBV5-6,-,hyperexpanded,TGTGCCAGCAGCCCCGAGGGACGGCACAATGAGCAGTTCTTC,CASSPEGRHNEQFF
TRBJ1-1,TRBV15,-,-,TGTGCCACCAGCCAGCACGGTACCACTGAAGCTTTCTTT,CATSQHGTTEAFF
TRBJ1-1,TRBV12-3/TRBV12-4,-,-,TGTGCCAGCAGTTTCAGGGTGTCGGGCACTGAAGCTTTCTTT,CASSFRVSGTEAFF
TRBJ1-2,TRBV28,TRBD1,-,TGTGCCAGCAGAGGGACAGGGGAATGGTATGGCTACACCTTC,CASRGTGEWYGYTF
TRBJ2-3,TRBV5-1,-,-,TGCGCCAGCAGCTCGGCGTATTCCGGGACTAGCACAGATACGCAGTATTTT,CASSSAYSGTSTDTQYF
TRBJ2-3,TRBV10-3,TRBD2,few,TGTGCCATCCGAGCGGGGACCCTCGAAGATACGCAGTATTTT,CAIRAGTLEDTQYF
TRBJ2-3,TRBV6-5,TRBD1,-,TGTGCCAGCAGCCTAGGACAGGGAGGTACAGATACGCAGTATTTT,CASSLGQGGTDTQYF
TRBJ2-1,TRBV7-9,-,-,TGTGCCAGCAGAGGTGGTTTTGTGCAGTTCTTC,CASRGGFVQFF
TRBJ2-1,TRBV7-6,TRBD2,few,TGTGCCAGCAGCCCGGGACTAGCGGGGGCATACTCCTACAATGAGCAGTTCTTC,CASSPGLAGAYSYNEQFF
TRBJ2-5,TRBV4-1,-,-,TGCGCCAGCAGCCCTCGCCAGCAAGAGACCCAGTACTTC,CASSPRQQETQYF
TRBJ2-3,TRBV7-9,TRBD2,few,TGTGCCAGCAGCTTAGGATTCGGGGGGATAACAGATACGCAGTATTTT,CASSLGFGGITDTQYF
TRBJ1-5,TRBV7-9,-,-,TGTGCCAGCAGCTTAGATGGGGAGAGCGGTCAGCCCCAGCATTTT,CASSLDGESGQPQHF
TRBJ2-3,TRBV2,-,many,TGTGCCAGCCCCGGGACATCCACAGATACGCAGTATTTT,CASPGTSTDTQYF
TRBJ1-2,TRBV7-9,-,-,TGTGCCAGCAGCCCCACGGACAGAGGGCGACCTAACTATGGCTACACCTTC,CASSPTDRGRPNYGYTF